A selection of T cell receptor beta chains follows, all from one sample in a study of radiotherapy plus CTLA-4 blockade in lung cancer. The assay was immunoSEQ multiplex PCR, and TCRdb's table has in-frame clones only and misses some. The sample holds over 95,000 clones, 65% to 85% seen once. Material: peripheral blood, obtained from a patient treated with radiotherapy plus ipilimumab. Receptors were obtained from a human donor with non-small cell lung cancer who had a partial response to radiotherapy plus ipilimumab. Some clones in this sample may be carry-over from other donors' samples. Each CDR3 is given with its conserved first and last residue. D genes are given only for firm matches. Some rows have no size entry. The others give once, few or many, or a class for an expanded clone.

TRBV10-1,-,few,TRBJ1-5,TGCGCCAGCAGTCGCAGGGTTAGTCAGCCCCAGCATTTT,CASSRRVSQPQHF
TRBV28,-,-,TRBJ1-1,TGTGCCACGTCTTCAGGGCTCCCTGAAGCTTTCTTT,CATSSGLPEAFF
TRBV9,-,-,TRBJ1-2,TGTGCCAGCAGCGTAGGGGGAGTGGGCGGCTACACCTTC,CASSVGGVGGYTF
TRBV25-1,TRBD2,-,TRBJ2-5,TGTGCCAGCAGTGAGACTAGCGGGGGGCGAGAGACCCAGTACTTC,CASSETSGGRETQYF
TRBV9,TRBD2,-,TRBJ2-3,TGTGCCAGCAGCGTAGCGGCGCGGACAGGGAAGACTAGCGGGACTAGCACAGATACGCAGTATTTT,CASSVAARTGKTSGTSTDTQYF
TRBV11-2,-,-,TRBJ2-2,TGTGCCAGCAGCTTAGCGGCTAGCCGGGGTGGCGGGGAGCTGTTTTTT,CASSLAASRGGGELFF
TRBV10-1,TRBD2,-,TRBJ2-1,TGCGCCAGCAGTGCGGGAGGAGGGGTCGATGAGCAGTTCTTC,CASSAGGGVDEQFF
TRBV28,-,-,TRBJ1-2,TGTGCCAGCAGCCCCAGGGGAGGGGGTTGGTATGGCTACACCTTC,CASSPRGGGWYGYTF
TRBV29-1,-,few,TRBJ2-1,TGCAGCTTAACCCGGTACAATGAGCAGTTCTTC,CSLTRYNEQFF
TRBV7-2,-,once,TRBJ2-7,TGTGCCAGCAGCTTCTCCGGGGGAGTCTACGAGCAGTACTTC,CASSFSGGVYEQYF
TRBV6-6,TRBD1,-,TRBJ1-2,TGTGCCAGCAGGTGGGACAGGAGGAACTATGGCTACACCTTC,CASRWDRRNYGYTF
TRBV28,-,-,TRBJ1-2,TGTGCCAGCAGAGCTACGGGGGGCTCGTATGGCTACACCTTC,CASRATGGSYGYTF
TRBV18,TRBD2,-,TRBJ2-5,TGTGCCAGCTCACCACCGAGGCTAGCGGGAGGACAGACCCAGTACTTC,CASSPPRLAGGQTQYF
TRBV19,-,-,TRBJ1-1,TGTGCCAGTAACCTCCAGGGGCGGAGCACTGAAGCTTTCTTT,CASNLQGRSTEAFF
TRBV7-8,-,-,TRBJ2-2,TGTGCCAGCAGCTTAAGCAGGTTCGCGAACACCGGGGAGCTGTTTTTT,CASSLSRFANTGELFF
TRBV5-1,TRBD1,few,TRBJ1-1,TGCGCCAGCAGCTTGGTGGGACAGGGCGACTCTGAAGCTTTCTTT,CASSLVGQGDSEAFF
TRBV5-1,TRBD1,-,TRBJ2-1,TGCGCCAGCAGCTTGATGCCAGGGGGCAATGAGCAGTTCTTC,CASSLMPGGNEQFF
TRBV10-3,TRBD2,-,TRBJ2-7,TGTGCCATCAGTGCTAGCGGGGGGTTCTCCTACGAGCAGTACTTC,CAISASGGFSYEQYF
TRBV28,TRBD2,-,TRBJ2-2,TGTGCCAGCAGTTTAGGACTAGCGGGAGGGTACACCGGGGAGCTGTTTTTT,CASSLGLAGGYTGELFF
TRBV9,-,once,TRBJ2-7,TGTGCCAGCAGCCCCCGGTCCGACTCCTACGAGCAGTACTTC,CASSPRSDSYEQYF
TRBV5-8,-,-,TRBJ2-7,TGTGCCAGCAGCTTTGTGTCTACAGGGACCAAGCAGTACTTC,CASSFVSTGTKQYF
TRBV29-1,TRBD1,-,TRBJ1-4,TGCAGCGTGGGTACAGGGGTTAATGGGGAAAAACTGTTTTTT,CSVGTGVNGEKLFF
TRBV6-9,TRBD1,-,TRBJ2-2,TGTGCCAGCAACCGACAGGGTGGCGGGGAGCTGTTTTTT,CASNRQGGGELFF
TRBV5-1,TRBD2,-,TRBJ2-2,TGCGCCAGCAGCTTGGGACTAGCGGGATATGGGGAGCTGTTTTTT,CASSLGLAGYGELFF
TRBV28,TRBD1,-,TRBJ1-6,TGTGCCAGCTTCACCCCTTCGGACAGGTCTAATTCACCCCTCCACTTT,CASFTPSDRSNSPLHF
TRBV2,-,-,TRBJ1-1,TGTGCCAGCAGGGGTAACTTGCGGGTCAGTGAAGCTTTCTTT,CASRGNLRVSEAFF
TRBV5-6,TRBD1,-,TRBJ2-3,TGTGCCAGCAGCGGGGACAGGAGCACAGATACGCAGTATTTT,CASSGDRSTDTQYF
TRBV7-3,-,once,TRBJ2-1,TGTGCCAGCAGCTTAACCCCGCTAGCTTCAAATGAGCAGTTCTTC,CASSLTPLASNEQFF
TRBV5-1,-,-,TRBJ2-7,TGCGCCAGCAGCTTGGTTGGCAGGGCTGTCGACGAGCAGTACTTC,CASSLVGRAVDEQYF
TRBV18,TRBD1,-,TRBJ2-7,TGTGCCAGCTTCGTCAGGACAGGGTTGAGTGAGCAGTACTTC,CASFVRTGLSEQYF
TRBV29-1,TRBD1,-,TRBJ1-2,TGCAGCGTTGGGGACAGGGGGCAAGGGAAGGGCTACACCTTC,CSVGDRGQGKGYTF
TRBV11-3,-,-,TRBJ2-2,TGTGCCAGCAGCCTCACGCAGTCTGGGGAGCTGTTTTTT,CASSLTQSGELFF
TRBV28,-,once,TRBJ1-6,TGTGCCAGCAGTTCCCTCCGGGGGGGGACCGTACCCCTCCACTTT,CASSSLRGGTVPLHF
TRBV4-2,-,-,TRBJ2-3,TGTGCCAGCAGCCCTCCTTCCAGGGGAGGGGCAGATACGCAGTATTTT,CASSPPSRGGADTQYF
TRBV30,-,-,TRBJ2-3,TGTGCCTGGAGCAAACCCCGGAAGGGGGTCTTTAGACCAGATACGCAGTATTTT,CAWSKPRKGVFRPDTQYF
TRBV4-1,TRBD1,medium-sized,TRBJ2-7,TGCGCCAGCACCCCAGGACAGGGGTTTTCCTACGAGCAGTACTTC,CASTPGQGFSYEQYF
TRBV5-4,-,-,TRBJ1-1,TGTGCCAGCAGCTGGGGGGGAATTGAAGCTTTCTTT,CASSWGGIEAFF
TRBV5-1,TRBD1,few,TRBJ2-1,TGCGCCAGCAGCTCCACAGGGGTTAGAGACAATGAGCAGTTCTTC,CASSSTGVRDNEQFF
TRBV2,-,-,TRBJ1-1,TGTGCCAGCAGTGAAGGGACGGGAATCGGACGTGAAGCTTTCTTT,CASSEGTGIGREAFF